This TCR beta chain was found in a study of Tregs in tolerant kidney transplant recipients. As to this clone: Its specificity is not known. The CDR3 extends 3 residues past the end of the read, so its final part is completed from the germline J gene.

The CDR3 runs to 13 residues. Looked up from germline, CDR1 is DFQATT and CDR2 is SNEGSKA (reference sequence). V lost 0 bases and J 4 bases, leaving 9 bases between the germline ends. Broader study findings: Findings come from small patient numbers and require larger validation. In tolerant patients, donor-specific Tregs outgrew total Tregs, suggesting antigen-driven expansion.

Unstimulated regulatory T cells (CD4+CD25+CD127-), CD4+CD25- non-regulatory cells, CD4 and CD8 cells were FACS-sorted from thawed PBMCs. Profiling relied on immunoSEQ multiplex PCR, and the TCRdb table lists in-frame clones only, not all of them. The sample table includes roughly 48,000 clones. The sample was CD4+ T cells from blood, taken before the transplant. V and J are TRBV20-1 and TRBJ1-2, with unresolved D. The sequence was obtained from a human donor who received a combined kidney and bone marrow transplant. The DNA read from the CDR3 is TGCAGTGCTAGAGATCCCACCAGCTATGGC. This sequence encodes CSARDPTSYG. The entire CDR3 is CSARDPTSYGYTF.